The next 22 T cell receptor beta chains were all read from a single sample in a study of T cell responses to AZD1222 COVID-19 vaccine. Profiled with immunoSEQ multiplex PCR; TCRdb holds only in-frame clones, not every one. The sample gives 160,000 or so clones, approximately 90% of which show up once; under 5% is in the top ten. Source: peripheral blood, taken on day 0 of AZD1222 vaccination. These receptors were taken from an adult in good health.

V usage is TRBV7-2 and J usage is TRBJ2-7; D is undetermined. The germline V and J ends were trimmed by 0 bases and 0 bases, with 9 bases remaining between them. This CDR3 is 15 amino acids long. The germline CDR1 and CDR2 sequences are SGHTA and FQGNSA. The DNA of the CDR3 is TGTGCCAGCAGCTTAGCGGGCGGCATCTCCTACGAGCAGTACTTC. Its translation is CASSLAGGISYEQYF.

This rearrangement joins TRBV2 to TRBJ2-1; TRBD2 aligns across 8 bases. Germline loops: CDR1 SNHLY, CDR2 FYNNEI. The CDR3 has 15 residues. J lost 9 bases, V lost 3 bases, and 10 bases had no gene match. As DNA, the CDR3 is TGTGCCAGCAGTGATGAAAGCGGGAGCAATAGTGAGCAGTTCTTC. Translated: CASSDESGSNSEQFF.

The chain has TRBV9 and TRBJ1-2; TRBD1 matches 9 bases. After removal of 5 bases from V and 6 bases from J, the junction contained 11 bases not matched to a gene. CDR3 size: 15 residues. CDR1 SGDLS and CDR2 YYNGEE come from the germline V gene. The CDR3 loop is CASREEDRGRHGYTF. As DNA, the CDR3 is TGTGCCAGCAGGGAAGAGGACAGGGGTCGACATGGCTACACCTTC.

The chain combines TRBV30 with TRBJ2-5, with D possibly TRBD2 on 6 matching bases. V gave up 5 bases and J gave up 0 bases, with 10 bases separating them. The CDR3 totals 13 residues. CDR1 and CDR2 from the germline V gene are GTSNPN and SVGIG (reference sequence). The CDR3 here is CAWRREYQETQYF. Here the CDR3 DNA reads TGTGCCTGGCGCCGGGAGTACCAAGAGACCCAGTACTTC.

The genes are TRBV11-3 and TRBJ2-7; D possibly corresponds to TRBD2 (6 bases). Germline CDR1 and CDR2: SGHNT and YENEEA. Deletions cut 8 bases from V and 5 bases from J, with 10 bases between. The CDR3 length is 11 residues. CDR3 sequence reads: CASGGVHEQYF. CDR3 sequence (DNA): TGTGCCAGCGGAGGGGTACACGAGCAGTACTTC.

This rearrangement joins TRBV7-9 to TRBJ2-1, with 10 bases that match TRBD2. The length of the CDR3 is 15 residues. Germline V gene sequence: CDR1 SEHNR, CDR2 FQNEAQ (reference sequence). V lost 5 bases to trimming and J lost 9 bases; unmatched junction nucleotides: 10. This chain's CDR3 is CASSPRSSGSTEQFF. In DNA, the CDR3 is TGTGCCAGCAGCCCCCGGTCTAGCGGGAGTACTGAGCAGTTCTTC.

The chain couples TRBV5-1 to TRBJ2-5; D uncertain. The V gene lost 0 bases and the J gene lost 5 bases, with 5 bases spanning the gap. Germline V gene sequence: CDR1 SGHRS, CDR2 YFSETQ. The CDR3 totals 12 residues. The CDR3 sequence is CASSLGVETQYF. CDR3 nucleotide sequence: TGCGCCAGCAGCTTGGGCGTGGAGACCCAGTACTTC.

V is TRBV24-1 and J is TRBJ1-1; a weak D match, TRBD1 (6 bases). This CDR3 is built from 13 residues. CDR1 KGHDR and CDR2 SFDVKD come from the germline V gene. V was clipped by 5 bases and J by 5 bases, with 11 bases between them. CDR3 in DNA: TGTGCCACCAGTGGCCAAGGGGGGACTGAAGCTTTCTTT. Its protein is CATSGQGGTEAFF.

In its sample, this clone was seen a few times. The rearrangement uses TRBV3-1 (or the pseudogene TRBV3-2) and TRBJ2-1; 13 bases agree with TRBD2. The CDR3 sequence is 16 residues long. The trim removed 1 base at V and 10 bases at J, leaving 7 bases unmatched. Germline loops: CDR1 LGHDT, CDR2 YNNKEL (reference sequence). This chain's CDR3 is CASSQVTSGRAREQFF. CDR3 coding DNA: TGTGCCAGCAGCCAAGTAACTAGCGGGAGGGCCCGGGAGCAGTTCTTC.

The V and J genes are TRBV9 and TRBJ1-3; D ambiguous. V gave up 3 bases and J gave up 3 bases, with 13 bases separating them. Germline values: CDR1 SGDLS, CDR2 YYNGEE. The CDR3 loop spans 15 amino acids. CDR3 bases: TGTGCCAGCAGCGAGGACCGGGCAGGTGGAAACACCATATATTTT. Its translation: CASSEDRAGGNTIYF.

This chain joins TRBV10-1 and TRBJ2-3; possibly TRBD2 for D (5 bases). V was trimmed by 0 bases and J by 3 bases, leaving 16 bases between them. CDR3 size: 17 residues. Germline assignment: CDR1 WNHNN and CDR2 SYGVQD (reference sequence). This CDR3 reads CASSESIAGVRTDTQYF. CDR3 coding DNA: TGCGCCAGCAGTGAGTCGATCGCCGGGGTGAGGACAGATACGCAGTATTTT.

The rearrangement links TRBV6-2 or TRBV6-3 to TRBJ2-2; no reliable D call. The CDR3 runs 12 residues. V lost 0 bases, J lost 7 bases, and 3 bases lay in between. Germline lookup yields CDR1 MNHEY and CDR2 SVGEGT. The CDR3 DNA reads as TGTGCCAGCAGTTACTCGTTCGGGGAGCTGTTTTTT. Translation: CASSYSFGELFF.

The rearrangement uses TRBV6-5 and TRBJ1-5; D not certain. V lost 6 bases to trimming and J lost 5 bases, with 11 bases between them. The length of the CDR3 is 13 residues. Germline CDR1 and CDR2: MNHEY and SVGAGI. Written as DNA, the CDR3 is TGTGCCAGCAGAACCCCACTGGATCAGCCCCAGCATTTT. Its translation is CASRTPLDQPQHF.

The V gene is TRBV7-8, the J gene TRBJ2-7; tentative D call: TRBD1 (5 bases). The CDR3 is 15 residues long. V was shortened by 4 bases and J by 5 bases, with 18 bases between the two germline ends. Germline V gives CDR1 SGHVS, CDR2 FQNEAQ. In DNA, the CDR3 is TGTGCCAGCAGCTGGACCGGGCTCCAGGGCGACGAGCAGTACTTC. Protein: CASSWTGLQGDEQYF.

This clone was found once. This chain's CDR3 is CASSLQGVPAYEQYF. The CDR3 DNA follows: TGTGCCAGCAGCTTGCAAGGGGTGCCAGCCTACGAGCAGTACTTC. The gene calls are TRBV5-5 and TRBJ2-7; a weak D match, TRBD1 (5 bases). V was trimmed by 1 base and J by 2 bases, leaving 13 bases between them. CDR3 size: 15 residues. Per germline, CDR1 SGHKS and CDR2 YYEKEE (reference sequence).

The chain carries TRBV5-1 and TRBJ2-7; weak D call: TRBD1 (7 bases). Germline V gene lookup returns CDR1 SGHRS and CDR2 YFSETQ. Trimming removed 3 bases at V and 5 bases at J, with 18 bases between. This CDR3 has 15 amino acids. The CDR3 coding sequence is TGCGCCAGCAGCTCGACGACAGGGAGGTATAACGAGCAGTACTTC. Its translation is CASSSTTGRYNEQYF.

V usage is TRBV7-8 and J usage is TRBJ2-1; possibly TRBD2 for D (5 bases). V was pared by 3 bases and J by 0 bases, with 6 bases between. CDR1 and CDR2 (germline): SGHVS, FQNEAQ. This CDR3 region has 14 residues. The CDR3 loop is CASSLAGSYNEQFF. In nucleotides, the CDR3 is TGTGCCAGCAGCTTGGCGGGCTCCTACAATGAGCAGTTCTTC. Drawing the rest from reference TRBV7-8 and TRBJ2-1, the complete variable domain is GAGVSQSPRYKVAKRGQDVALRCDPISGHVSLFWYQQALGQGPEFLTYFQNEAQLDKSGLPSDRFFAERPEGSVSTLKIQRTQQEDSAVYLCASSLAGSYNEQFFGPGTRLTVL.

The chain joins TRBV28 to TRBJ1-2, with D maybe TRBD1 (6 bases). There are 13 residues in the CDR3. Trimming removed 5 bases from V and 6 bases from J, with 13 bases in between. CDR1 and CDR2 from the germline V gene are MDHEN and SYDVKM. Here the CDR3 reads CASSVQGRDGYTF. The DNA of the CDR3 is TGTGCCAGCAGTGTACAGGGTAGAGATGGCTACACCTTC.

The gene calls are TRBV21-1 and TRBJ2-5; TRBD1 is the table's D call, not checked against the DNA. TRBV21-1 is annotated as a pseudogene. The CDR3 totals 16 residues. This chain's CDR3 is CASSRDGGDRGETQYF. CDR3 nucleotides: TGTGCCAGCAGCAGGGACGGTGGGGACAGGGGAGAGACCCAGTACTTC.

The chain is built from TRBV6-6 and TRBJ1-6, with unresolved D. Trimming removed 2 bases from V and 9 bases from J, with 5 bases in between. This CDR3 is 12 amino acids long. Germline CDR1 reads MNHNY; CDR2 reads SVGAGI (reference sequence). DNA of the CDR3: TGTGCCAGCAGTTACATTGGTTCACCCCTCCACTTT. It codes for CASSYIGSPLHF.

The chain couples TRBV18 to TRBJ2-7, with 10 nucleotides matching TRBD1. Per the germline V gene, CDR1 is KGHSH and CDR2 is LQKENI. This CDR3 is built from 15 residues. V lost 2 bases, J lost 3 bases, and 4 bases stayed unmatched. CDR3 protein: CASSPGQGGLYEQYF. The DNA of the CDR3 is TGTGCCAGCTCACCAGGACAGGGGGGCCTCTACGAGCAGTACTTC.

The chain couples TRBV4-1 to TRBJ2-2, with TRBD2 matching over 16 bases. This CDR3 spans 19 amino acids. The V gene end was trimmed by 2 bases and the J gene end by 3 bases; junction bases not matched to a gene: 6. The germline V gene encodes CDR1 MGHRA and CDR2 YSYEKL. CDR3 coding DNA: TGCGCCAGCAGCCAAAGGCCGGGACTAGCGGGAGGGCACACCGGGGAGCTGTTTTTT. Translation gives CASSQRPGLAGGHTGELFF.